This TCR beta chain was profiled in a study of OX40 agonist ivuxolimab in advanced cancers. Study-wide findings and caveats: Partial responders dosed at 0.1-3.0 mg/kg displayed clonal expansion ranking among the lowest. Normalized T-cell clonal expansion was also low in some nonresponders.

On this clone: Its specificity is unknown.

Produced via immunoSEQ multiplex PCR; TCRdb's table is partial and in-frame only. The sample holds under 60,000 clones, around 94% seen once. This CDR3 is 13 amino acids long. V was shortened by 4 bases and J by 4 bases, with 10 bases between the two germline ends. The germline CDR1 and CDR2 sequences are MGHRA and YSYEKL. The sequence was collected from an adult with an advanced solid tumor such as melanoma, head and neck, liver or kidney cancer. The sample consisted of CD4+ or CD8+ T cells sorted from blood, taken in a trial of the OX40 agonist ivuxolimab. V gene TRBV4-1 combines with J gene TRBJ1-1; tentative D call: TRBD1 (6 bases). The CDR3 loop is CASSPGQITEAFF. The CDR3 coding sequence is TGCGCCAGCAGCCCCGGACAGATCACTGAAGCTTTCTTT.